This TCR beta chain was recorded in a study of blood T cell repertoires in COVID-19. Study overall: The cDNA or gDNA used as material had been derived from T cells, B-cell-depleted T cells, or PBMCs.

Per germline, CDR1 SQVTM and CDR2 ANQGSEA. The CDR3 is 11 amino acids. Trimming took off 7 bases at V and 5 bases at J, with 11 bases between the two ends. As originally analysed: Counts of nucleated cells, estimated from reference gene primer amplification, were obtained. Libraries were prepared by immunoSEQ multiplex PCR; TCRdb keeps only in-frame clonotypes and omits some of them. Clone size and V and J calls were adopted from that table, with D and trimming inferred from the DNA. This sample carries roughly 120,000 clones, 70% to 90% of them seen once, and the ten largest clones take about 3.6%. This receptor was identified in a man in his forties with acute or convalescent COVID-19. The material sequenced was peripheral blood. The chain is built from TRBV29-1 and TRBJ2-5; a weak D match, TRBD1 (6 bases). The CDR3, as DNA: TGCAGCGACAGGGTGGGGGAGACCCAGTACTTC. It translates to CSDRVGETQYF.